The 13 T cell receptor beta chains given below trace back to one sample, sequenced in a study of CD8 T cells in ankylosing spondylitis. TCRdb reprocessed the 5' RACE reads with MiXCR, giving one entry per CDR3 protein. Among 300,000 to 350,000 distinct CDR3 sequences listed, less than 25% were seen once. What was sequenced was blood, either unsorted or a sorted T cell fraction (not recorded which). The receptors were sampled from a female donor with ankylosing spondylitis or in good health (not recorded which).

V and J are TRBV25-1 and TRBJ1-5, with 10 bases that match TRBD1. The germline V gene encodes CDR1 MGHDK and CDR2 SYGVNS. The length of the CDR3 is 14 residues. Trimming cost V 2 bases and J 13 bases; bases outside gene matches: 8. The CDR3: CASSETNGQGVQHF. CDR3 in DNA: TGTGCCAGCAGTGAAACCAACGGACAGGGGGTTCAGCATTTT. The whole variable domain, remainder taken from reference TRBV25-1 and TRBJ1-5, is EADIYQTPRYLVIGTGKKITLECSQTMGHDKMYWYQQDPGMELHLIHYSYGVNSTEKGDLSSESTVSRIRTEHFPLTLESARPSHTSQYLCASSETNGQGVQHFGDGTRLSIL.

The chain carries TRBV6-1 and TRBJ2-7, with D possibly being TRBD1 or TRBD2 (6 bases each). The CDR3 sequence is 13 residues long. V was clipped by 5 bases and J by 1 base, with 9 bases between them. CDR1 and CDR2 from the germline V gene are MNHNS and SASEGT. Written as DNA, the CDR3 is TGTGCCAGCAGTCGAGGGGGGTCCTACGAGCAGTACTTC. Amino acid sequence: CASSRGGSYEQYF.

The rearrangement joins TRBV20-1 to TRBJ2-1; either TRBD1 or TRBD2 may supply D (6 bases each). The V end was cut by 6 bases, the J end by 1 base, with 22 bases between. The CDR3 totals 17 residues. Per germline, CDR1 DFQATT and CDR2 SNEGSKA (reference sequence). CDR3 amino acids: CSAVDEGGFTSYNEQFF. The CDR3 DNA follows: TGCAGTGCAGTCGACGAGGGGGGTTTTACGTCCTACAATGAGCAGTTCTTC.

This clonotype showed up many times. The rearrangement links TRBV10-3 to TRBJ2-3; 9 bases line up with TRBD2. The CDR3 runs 15 residues. V gave up 10 bases and J gave up 2 bases; unmatched junction bases: 10. Germline CDR1 is ENHRY and CDR2 is SYGVKD. The CDR3 sequence: CATCLAGEVTDTQYF. Here the CDR3 DNA reads TGTGCCACCTGCTTAGCGGGAGAGGTCACAGATACGCAGTATTTT.

V gene TRBV20-1 combines with J gene TRBJ2-5; 10 bases agree with TRBD2. The germline CDR1 and CDR2 sequences are DFQATT and SNEGSKA (reference sequence). V lost 1 base and J lost 2; bases outside the gene matches: 10. The CDR3 is 17 residues long. CDR3 protein: CSARALAGVILQETQYF. The CDR3 region has the DNA TGCAGTGCTAGAGCCCTAGCGGGAGTGATTTTGCAAGAGACCCAGTACTTC.

This clonotype was seen at least ten times. The chain recombines TRBV29-1 with TRBJ2-3; no clear D gene. Germline loops: CDR1 SQVTM, CDR2 ANQGSEA. The CDR3 runs 12 residues. Trimming cost V 4 bases and J 5 bases, with 10 bases left between them. The CDR3 DNA is TGCAGCGTTGTGTTGGAACTAGATACGCAGTATTTT. As protein: CSVVLELDTQYF.

V usage is TRBV7-2 and J usage is TRBJ2-5; 7 nucleotides match TRBD2. The CDR3 consists of 15 residues. CDR1 is SGHTA and CDR2 is FQGNSA in the germline V gene. After removal of 2 bases from V and 5 bases from J, the junction contained 8 bases not matched to a gene. The CDR3 DNA sequence: TGTGCCAGCAGCTTACGGGGAGGGCAAGCGGAGACCCAGTACTTC. It codes for CASSLRGGQAETQYF.

Only one count was recorded for this clonotype. The chain combines TRBV2 with TRBJ2-3; D is ambiguous. Germline V gene sequence: CDR1 SNHLY, CDR2 FYNNEI. This CDR3 is 13 amino acids long. Trimming cost V 8 bases and J 0 bases, with 9 bases left between them. CDR3: CASEPASTDTQYF. The CDR3 nucleotides read TGTGCCAGCGAACCCGCTAGCACAGATACGCAGTATTTT.

The rearrangement links TRBV20-1 to TRBJ2-1, with 8 bases matching TRBD2. CDR3 length: 15 residues. V was pared by 0 bases and J by 7 bases, with 8 bases of the junction left unmatched. Germline V gene lookup returns CDR1 DFQATT and CDR2 SNEGSKA (reference sequence). CDR3 region: CSARDMTSAGNEQFF. The CDR3 coding sequence is TGCAGTGCTAGAGATATGACTAGCGCTGGGAATGAGCAGTTCTTC.

The rearrangement links TRBV7-9 to TRBJ2-7, with TRBD2 as a possible D gene (5 bases). The germline V gene encodes CDR1 SEHNR and CDR2 FQNEAQ (reference sequence). Trimming cost V 0 bases and J 1 base, with 16 bases left between them. The CDR3 is 17 residues long. CDR3 DNA sequence: TGTGCCAGCAGCTTAGCACTATCGGCTAGCCGGTCCTACGAGCAGTACTTC. It yields the protein CASSLALSASRSYEQYF.

The chain has TRBV20-1 and TRBJ2-7; D is ambiguous. Trimming pared 3 bases from V and 5 bases from J, leaving 20 bases between. The CDR3 contains 15 residues. CDR1 DFQATT and CDR2 SNEGSKA come from the germline V gene (reference sequence). CDR3 bases: TGCAGTGCTAGCGGTGAGAAGGTCCAGTCCCACGAGCAGTACTTC. As protein: CSASGEKVQSHEQYF.

This clonotype was detected ten times or more. The chain has TRBV29-1 and TRBJ1-1; D may be TRBD1 (5 bases). Trimming pared 2 bases from V and 10 bases from J, leaving 17 bases between. This CDR3 is 13 amino acids long. Germline values: CDR1 SQVTM, CDR2 ANQGSEA. CDR3 sequence (DNA): TGCAGCGTTGAAAAAGAGGGGAGGGATGGAGCTTTCTTT. Translated: CSVEKEGRDGAFF.

The rearrangement joins TRBV7-8 to TRBJ2-5, with no clear D. Germline-derived CDR1 and CDR2 are SGHVS and FQNEAQ. V was cut by 6 bases and J by 5 bases, with 19 bases left in between. The CDR3 has 15 residues. CDR3 in DNA: TGTGCCAGCAGAAGTAGTGGGGTGGTGATGGAGACCCAGTACTTC. Amino acids: CASRSSGVVMETQYF.